Each of the 13 T cell receptor beta chains below was sequenced from the same sample in a study of memory CD4+ T cells and cytomegalovirus serostatus. The sort gate was single viable CD3+CD4+CD8-CD45RO+ cells for memory CD4+ T cells. Sequencing was performed with immunoSEQ multiplex PCR; in TCRdb, only in-frame clones are kept and a portion is missing. The sample has about 50,000 clones, about four fifths seen once. Sequencing input: memory CD4+ T cells from blood. All receptors derive from an adult in good health and CMV-seronegative.

This clone was recorded a few times. The chain joins TRBV4-3 to TRBJ1-2; no clear D. Between the trimmed V and J ends, which lost 2 bases and 4 bases, there was a span of 11 bases. The CDR3 has 14 amino acids. CDR1 and CDR2 from the germline V gene are LGHNA and YSLEER. CDR3 DNA sequence: TGCGCCAGCAGCCAAATGCCTTCATTCTATGGCTACACCTTC. Its protein is CASSQMPSFYGYTF.

This rearrangement joins TRBV19 to TRBJ1-1; D is uncertain. CDR1 is LNHDA, CDR2 SQIVND, per germline (reference sequence). This CDR3 contains 11 residues. The V end was cut by 3 bases, the J end by 10 bases, with 9 bases between. The CDR3 nucleotides read TGTGCCAGTAGTATTGGGGAGAGAGCTTTCTTT. Its protein is CASSIGERAFF.

For the CDR3, the DNA is TGTGCCAGCAGCCCCAGCAAAAACACTGAAGCTTTCTTT. This translates into CASSPSKNTEAFF. This chain joins TRBV7-2 and TRBJ1-1; no clear D. The CDR3 has 13 amino acids. Germline CDR1 and CDR2: SGHTA and FQGNSA. The V end was cut by 5 bases, the J end by 2 bases, with 9 bases between.

This clone was counted between two and nine times. The chain links TRBV5-6 to TRBJ1-2, with no clear D. V gave up 0 bases and J gave up 6 bases, with 9 bases separating them. The germline CDR1 and CDR2 sequences are SGHDT and YYEEEE. The CDR3 consists of 13 residues. The CDR3 nucleotides are TGTGCCAGCAGCTTGGCACACTCCGATGGCTACACCTTC. This gives the protein CASSLAHSDGYTF.

This chain links TRBV29-1 with TRBJ2-2; TRBD1 aligns across 10 bases. Germline CDR1 is SQVTM and CDR2 is ANQGSEA. The CDR3 spans 15 residues. V trimming: 7 bases; J trimming: 0 bases; junction bases outside the gene matches: 5. The CDR3 DNA sequence: TGCAGCGGCATCGGGACAGGGGCGAACACCGGGGAGCTGTTTTTT. This encodes CSGIGTGANTGELFF.

This CDR3 is CASNKMTGNTDTQYF. The CDR3 DNA reads TGTGCCAGCAATAAGATGACAGGTAACACAGATACGCAGTATTTT. The chain is built from TRBV5-4 and TRBJ2-3, with D possibly TRBD1 on 6 matching bases. Trimming left V 6 bases short and J 2 bases short, with 16 bases between. CDR1 and CDR2 from the germline V gene are SGHNT and YYREEE (reference sequence). This CDR3 region has 15 residues.

As DNA, the CDR3 is TGTGCCAGCAGTTCAGCGAACACTGAAGCTTTCTTT. As protein: CASSSANTEAFF. This chain joins TRBV28 and TRBJ1-1; no clear D gene. CDR1 and CDR2 from the germline V gene are MDHEN and SYDVKM. V lost 4 bases to trimming and J lost 1 base, with 4 bases between them. CDR3 size: 12 residues. Supplemented by reference TRBV28 and TRBJ1-1, the full variable domain reads DVKVTQSSRYLVKRTGEKVFLECVQDMDHENMFWYRQDPGLGLRLIYFSYDVKMKEKGDIPEGYSVSREKKERFSLILESASTNQTSMYLCASSSANTEAFFGQGTRLTVV.

This clone was detected once. The chain is built from TRBV7-8 and TRBJ1-5; D unresolved. Trimming took 1 base from V and 1 from J, leaving 8 bases between them. This CDR3 spans 15 amino acids. The germline gives CDR1 SGHVS, CDR2 FQNEAQ. CDR3 nucleotides: TGTGCCAGCAGCTTAGGCGGGCGAAGCAATCAGCCCCAGCATTTT. This codes for CASSLGGRSNQPQHF.

The chain joins TRBV2 to TRBJ2-7, with D possibly TRBD1 on 6 matching bases. CDR1 is SNHLY, CDR2 FYNNEI, per germline. Trimming took off 10 bases at V and 0 bases at J, with 10 bases between the two ends. The CDR3 spans 12 residues. DNA of the CDR3: TGTGCCAACGGACAGAGCTCCTACGAGCAGTACTTC. Its protein product is CANGQSSYEQYF.

The V and J genes are TRBV7-2 and TRBJ1-2; TRBD1 agrees at 10 bases. V gave up 5 bases and J gave up 4 bases; unmatched junction bases: 4. Germline V gene lookup returns CDR1 SGHTA and CDR2 FQGNSA. The CDR3 extends over 14 amino acids. CDR3 coding DNA: TGTGCCAGCAGCACCGACAGGGGGCCCTATGGCTACACCTTC. Protein sequence: CASSTDRGPYGYTF.

This clone was detected only a few times. Other nucleotide sequences from this sample produce the same CDR3. The chain couples TRBV28 to TRBJ1-5; a weak D match, TRBD1 (5 bases). The CDR3 consists of 13 residues. V lost 4 bases to trimming and J lost 4 bases, with 8 bases between them. Germline CDR1 and CDR2: MDHEN and SYDVKM. The CDR3 region has the DNA TGTGCCAGCAGTTCAGGGACTAATCAGCCCCAGCATTTT. Translating it yields CASSSGTNQPQHF.

This clone has more than one count but fewer than ten. The chain employs TRBV21-1 and TRBJ1-4. TRBV21-1 is termed a pseudogene. CDR3 size: 14 residues. Here the CDR3 reads CASSPYLREGKLFF. The DNA of the CDR3 is TGTGCCAGCAGCCCCTACCTGAGGGAGGGAAAACTGTTTTTT.

This chain links TRBV9 with TRBJ1-2, with D maybe TRBD1 (5 bases). V shed 3 bases and J shed 5 bases, with 14 bases lying between them. The V gene's germline CDR1 is SGDLS and CDR2 YYNGEE. The CDR3 has 14 amino acids. For the CDR3, the DNA is TGTGCCAGCAGCGCCGGGCGGGGGGATTATGGCTACACCTTC. Protein product: CASSAGRGDYGYTF. The full variable domain, its missing parts supplied by reference TRBV9 and TRBJ1-2, is DSGVTQTPKHLITATGQRVTLRCSPRSGDLSVYWYQQSLDQGLQFLIQYYNGEERAKGNILERFSAQQFPDLHSELNLSSLELGDSALYFCASSAGRGDYGYTFGSGTRLTVV.